The clone carrying this T cell receptor beta chain is deemed medium-sized (0.01 to 0.1%) by its frequency. Its antigen is as yet unknown. This sample was taken from a study of human CD8 memory T cell subsets. Study results and limitations: The study found similarly high diversity in stem-like memory and precursor exhausted T cells, unlike effector memory cells. Estimated Chao1 values suggested that diversity was greater among stem-like memory T cells than among precursor exhausted T cells. In this study, sequencing was restricted to T cell receptor beta chains only. Stem-like memory T cells and precursor exhausted T cells had repertoires that overlapped very little.

The TPEX subset meant dysfunctional early memory CD8+ cells, CCR7+ PD-1+ TIGIT+. Researchers made TCR beta libraries via UMI-labeled 5' RACE. TCRdb reprocessed the 5' RACE reads, with one entry per CDR3 protein and no DNA. This sample carries thousands of distinct CDR3 sequences, with about 19% going to the ten biggest clones. What was sequenced was CD8+ T cells from PBMCs. This receptor was obtained from a human donor in good health.

This chain's CDR3 is CASVAGTSGGNEQFF. The chain uses TRBV7-9 and TRBJ2-1; without DNA, the TCRdb call of TRBD2 cannot be checked. The CDR3 length is 15 residues. CDR1 and CDR2 from the germline V gene are SEHNR and FQNEAQ (reference sequence).